Listed below are T cell receptor beta chains from one sample, sequenced in a study of lymphopenia after photon versus proton radiotherapy. Measured with immunoSEQ multiplex PCR; TCRdb has only the in-frame clones, and not every one. The table shows some 25,000 clones, with about four fifths occurring only once. The sample consisted of peripheral blood, taken from a patient treated with photon-based radiotherapy. These receptors all come from a woman aged 45-59 years with pancreatic cancer. Each CDR3 is given with its conserved first and last residue. The D gene is left open where the match is weak. Some rows mark clone size as missing; the rest say once, few, many or name a class of expanded clone.

D gene: TRBD2; J gene: TRBJ2-1; clone size: .; V gene: TRBV29-1; CDR3 protein: CSALGTSGRAYNEQFF; CDR3 DNA: TGCAGCGCCTTAGGGACTAGCGGGAGGGCCTACAATGAGCAGTTCTTC
D gene: .; J gene: TRBJ2-7; clone size: .; V gene: TRBV27; CDR3 protein: CASGGGIYEQYF; CDR3 DNA: TGTGCCAGCGGAGGTGGGATCTACGAGCAGTACTTC
D gene: .; J gene: TRBJ2-5; clone size: .; V gene: TRBV10-3; CDR3 protein: CAISDRGSGETQYF; CDR3 DNA: TGTGCCATCAGTGATCGGGGGAGTGGAGAGACCCAGTACTTC
D gene: .; J gene: TRBJ2-7; clone size: .; V gene: TRBV30; CDR3 protein: CAWTGGKSYEQYF; CDR3 DNA: TGTGCCTGGACCGGAGGGAAATCCTACGAGCAGTACTTC
D gene: TRBD2; J gene: TRBJ2-1; clone size: .; V gene: TRBV5-4; CDR3 protein: CASSLAPGGRSYNEQFF; CDR3 DNA: TGTGCCAGCAGCTTGGCACCGGGAGGGAGGTCCTACAATGAGCAGTTCTTC
D gene: TRBD1; J gene: TRBJ1-2; clone size: once; V gene: TRBV10-3; CDR3 protein: CAITTGGAGGYTF; CDR3 DNA: TGTGCCATCACTACAGGGGGCGCGGGTGGCTACACCTTC
D gene: TRBD1; J gene: TRBJ2-1; clone size: .; V gene: TRBV27; CDR3 protein: CASSSTGGSYNEQFF; CDR3 DNA: TGTGCCAGCAGTTCAACAGGGGGGTCCTACAATGAGCAGTTCTTC
D gene: TRBD1; J gene: TRBJ2-2; clone size: .; V gene: TRBV7-9; CDR3 protein: CASSFTKGQDTPELFF; CDR3 DNA: TGTGCCAGCAGCTTCACGAAGGGACAGGATACCCCGGAGCTGTTTTTT
D gene: .; J gene: TRBJ1-1; clone size: .; V gene: TRBV14; CDR3 protein: CASSQGEGITEAFF; CDR3 DNA: TGTGCCAGCAGCCAGGGAGAAGGGATCACTGAAGCTTTCTTT
D gene: .; J gene: TRBJ1-3; clone size: .; V gene: TRBV9; CDR3 protein: CASSGGGSSGNTIYF; CDR3 DNA: TGTGCCAGCAGTGGGGGCGGCTCCTCTGGAAACACCATATATTTT
D gene: TRBD1; J gene: TRBJ1-5; clone size: .; V gene: TRBV19; CDR3 protein: CASSMGQGYQPQHF; CDR3 DNA: TGTGCCAGTAGTATGGGACAGGGGTATCAGCCCCAGCATTTT
D gene: .; J gene: TRBJ2-3; clone size: .; V gene: TRBV5-4; CDR3 protein: CASSSNRFSSTDTQYF; CDR3 DNA: TGTGCCAGCAGCTCCAACAGGTTCAGTAGCACAGATACGCAGTATTTT
D gene: .; J gene: TRBJ2-5; clone size: .; V gene: TRBV7-2; CDR3 protein: CASSFSMGTQYF; CDR3 DNA: TGTGCCAGCAGTTTTTCAATGGGGACCCAGTACTTC
D gene: TRBD2; J gene: TRBJ2-1; clone size: medium-sized; V gene: TRBV11-3; CDR3 protein: CASSLGGLANNEQFF; CDR3 DNA: TGTGCCAGCAGCTTAGGGGGACTAGCGAACAATGAGCAGTTCTTC
D gene: TRBD1; J gene: TRBJ2-1; clone size: .; V gene: TRBV27; CDR3 protein: CASRPGPGQGRDEQFF; CDR3 DNA: TGTGCCAGCAGGCCGGGACCGGGACAGGGGAGGGATGAGCAGTTCTTC
D gene: .; J gene: TRBJ2-3; clone size: few; V gene: TRBV10-3; CDR3 protein: CAAGDTQYF; CDR3 DNA: TGTGCCGCCGGGGATACGCAGTATTTT
D gene: TRBD2; J gene: TRBJ2-1; clone size: .; V gene: TRBV15; CDR3 protein: CATSLGTLAVGSSYNEQFF; CDR3 DNA: TGTGCCACCAGTCTGGGGACCCTAGCGGTTGGGAGCTCCTACAATGAGCAGTTCTTC
D gene: .; J gene: TRBJ1-5; clone size: .; V gene: TRBV27; CDR3 protein: CASSLSKGGTQPQHF; CDR3 DNA: TGTGCCAGCAGTTTATCAAAGGGTGGGACTCAGCCCCAGCATTTT
D gene: TRBD1; J gene: TRBJ1-5; clone size: .; V gene: TRBV7-2; CDR3 protein: CASSFRGTGGNNQPQHF; CDR3 DNA: TGTGCCAGCAGCTTTAGGGGGACAGGGGGTAACAATCAGCCCCAGCATTTT
D gene: .; J gene: TRBJ1-1; clone size: .; V gene: TRBV29-1; CDR3 protein: CSGSVGGYTEAFF; CDR3 DNA: TGCAGCGGCTCCGTGGGCGGGTACACTGAAGCTTTCTTT
D gene: .; J gene: TRBJ2-5; clone size: once; V gene: TRBV2; CDR3 protein: CASQGGTETQYF; CDR3 DNA: TGTGCCAGCCAGGGGGGAACTGAGACCCAGTACTTC
D gene: TRBD2; J gene: TRBJ2-1; clone size: .; V gene: TRBV28; CDR3 protein: CASSRLAGYNEQFF; CDR3 DNA: TGTGCCAGCAGTCGACTAGCGGGGTACAATGAGCAGTTCTTC
D gene: TRBD2; J gene: TRBJ2-1; clone size: .; V gene: TRBV29-1; CDR3 protein: CSVSGTSGRGTYNEQFF; CDR3 DNA: TGCAGCGTGTCGGGGACTAGCGGGAGGGGTACCTACAATGAGCAGTTCTTC
D gene: TRBD2; J gene: TRBJ2-2; clone size: .; V gene: TRBV4-2; CDR3 protein: CASSQEFRGSGSYTGELFF; CDR3 DNA: TGTGCCAGCAGCCAAGAGTTCCGGGGTAGCGGGAGTTACACCGGGGAGCTGTTTTTT
D gene: .; J gene: TRBJ1-1; clone size: .; V gene: TRBV11-3; CDR3 protein: CASSLRAANTEAFF; CDR3 DNA: TGTGCCAGCAGCTTACGGGCTGCGAACACTGAAGCTTTCTTT
D gene: .; J gene: TRBJ1-2; clone size: .; V gene: TRBV5-6; CDR3 protein: CASSGRTLAYYGYTF; CDR3 DNA: TGTGCCAGCAGCGGACGAACATTAGCTTACTATGGCTACACCTTC
D gene: .; J gene: TRBJ1-4; clone size: .; V gene: TRBV15; CDR3 protein: CATSRVGYNEKLFF; CDR3 DNA: TGTGCCACCAGCAGAGTCGGGTATAATGAAAAACTGTTTTTT
D gene: TRBD1; J gene: TRBJ2-1; clone size: .; V gene: TRBV7-9; CDR3 protein: CASSWDRVSGDEQFF; CDR3 DNA: TGTGCCAGCAGCTGGGACAGGGTTTCTGGCGATGAGCAGTTCTTC
D gene: TRBD1; J gene: TRBJ1-2; clone size: .; V gene: TRBV4-3; CDR3 protein: CASSQGVGQAKGLGYTF; CDR3 DNA: TGCGCCAGCAGCCAAGGCGTCGGACAGGCCAAGGGGCTTGGCTACACCTTC
D gene: .; J gene: TRBJ1-1; clone size: .; V gene: TRBV28; CDR3 protein: CASTGQERGGEAFF; CDR3 DNA: TGTGCCAGCACCGGGCAGGAACGAGGGGGTGAAGCTTTCTTT
D gene: .; J gene: TRBJ2-2; clone size: .; V gene: TRBV4-3; CDR3 protein: CASSQAAVLNTGELFF; CDR3 DNA: TGCGCCAGCAGCCAAGCGGCGGTCCTAAACACCGGGGAGCTGTTTTTT
D gene: .; J gene: TRBJ1-5; clone size: few; V gene: TRBV28; CDR3 protein: CASRTVYSNQPQHF; CDR3 DNA: TGTGCCAGCAGGACAGTCTATAGCAATCAGCCCCAGCATTTT
D gene: TRBD2; J gene: TRBJ2-1; clone size: .; V gene: TRBV29-1; CDR3 protein: CSVTGTSGSRSSYNEQFF; CDR3 DNA: TGCAGCGTTACCGGGACTAGCGGGAGTAGAAGCTCCTACAATGAGCAGTTCTTC
D gene: .; J gene: TRBJ2-7; clone size: few; V gene: TRBV5-1; CDR3 protein: CASSLTGVAWDRYEQYF; CDR3 DNA: TGCGCCAGCAGCTTGACCGGGGTAGCGTGGGATAGGTACGAGCAGTACTTC
D gene: .; J gene: TRBJ2-7; clone size: once; V gene: TRBV7-2; CDR3 protein: CASSLTGDTRYEQYF; CDR3 DNA: TGTGCCAGCAGCTTAACGGGGGATACTCGGTACGAGCAGTACTTC
D gene: .; J gene: TRBJ2-4; clone size: .; V gene: TRBV7-6; CDR3 protein: CASSLGLGENIQYF; CDR3 DNA: TGTGCCAGCAGCTTAGGACTAGGGGAAAACATTCAGTACTTC
D gene: .; J gene: TRBJ2-5; clone size: .; V gene: TRBV27; CDR3 protein: CASSSIRQETQYF; CDR3 DNA: TGTGCCAGCAGTTCGATCAGACAGGAGACCCAGTACTTC
D gene: TRBD1; J gene: TRBJ1-3; clone size: .; V gene: TRBV5-1; CDR3 protein: CASSVTGTGFGNTIYF; CDR3 DNA: TGCGCCAGCAGCGTTACCGGGACAGGGTTTGGAAACACCATATATTTT
D gene: .; J gene: TRBJ1-2; clone size: .; V gene: TRBV2; CDR3 protein: CATRPRDGGSRWGGYTF; CDR3 DNA: TGTGCGACCAGGCCGAGGGACGGGGGATCTAGGTGGGGAGGCTACACCTTC
D gene: TRBD1; J gene: TRBJ1-2; clone size: few; V gene: TRBV9; CDR3 protein: CASSPGTADYGYTF; CDR3 DNA: TGTGCCAGCAGCCCCGGGACAGCAGACTATGGCTACACCTTC
D gene: .; J gene: TRBJ2-1; clone size: .; V gene: TRBV13; CDR3 protein: CASTSNEQFF; CDR3 DNA: TGTGCCAGCACCTCCAATGAGCAGTTCTTC
D gene: .; J gene: TRBJ1-1; clone size: once; V gene: TRBV30; CDR3 protein: CAWSPGNDEAFF; CDR3 DNA: TGTGCCTGGAGTCCAGGAAACGATGAAGCTTTCTTT
D gene: .; J gene: TRBJ2-7; clone size: .; V gene: TRBV30; CDR3 protein: CAWSRDSLGEQYF; CDR3 DNA: TGTGCCTGGAGTAGGGACTCCCTGGGGGAGCAGTACTTC
D gene: TRBD1; J gene: TRBJ2-5; clone size: .; V gene: TRBV29-1; CDR3 protein: CSVPGTGFGTALIETQYF; CDR3 DNA: TGCAGCGTTCCCGGGACAGGGTTCGGGACCGCCTTGATAGAGACCCAGTACTTC
D gene: .; J gene: TRBJ2-7; clone size: once; V gene: TRBV7-6; CDR3 protein: CASSESPGGHYEQYF; CDR3 DNA: TGTGCCAGCAGCGAATCGCCCGGGGGCCATTACGAGCAGTACTTC
D gene: .; J gene: TRBJ2-3; clone size: .; V gene: TRBV27; CDR3 protein: CASSSLPGTDTQYF; CDR3 DNA: TGTGCCAGCAGTTCCCTTCCGGGCACAGATACGCAGTATTTT
D gene: .; J gene: TRBJ2-6; clone size: .; V gene: TRBV27; CDR3 protein: CASSPDGSGANVLTF; CDR3 DNA: TGTGCCAGCAGTCCGGACGGCTCTGGGGCCAACGTCCTGACTTTC
D gene: .; J gene: TRBJ1-2; clone size: few; V gene: TRBV9; CDR3 protein: CASSVAEIDGYTF; CDR3 DNA: TGTGCCAGCAGCGTAGCGGAGATTGATGGCTACACCTTC
D gene: TRBD1; J gene: TRBJ1-2; clone size: .; V gene: TRBV2; CDR3 protein: CASSGQGRANYGYTF; CDR3 DNA: TGTGCCAGCAGTGGACAGGGTCGAGCTAACTATGGCTACACCTTC
D gene: TRBD1; J gene: TRBJ2-6; clone size: .; V gene: TRBV9; CDR3 protein: CASSGTRLDRAGANVLTF; CDR3 DNA: TGTGCCAGCAGCGGAACCCGCCTTGACAGGGCTGGGGCCAACGTCCTGACTTTC
D gene: .; J gene: TRBJ2-7; clone size: .; V gene: TRBV18; CDR3 protein: CASSPEYLGGEQYF; CDR3 DNA: TGTGCCAGCTCACCCGAATATTTGGGTGGAGAGCAGTACTTC
D gene: .; J gene: TRBJ1-2; clone size: .; V gene: TRBV6-5; CDR3 protein: CASSQTGNYGYTF; CDR3 DNA: TGTGCCAGCAGCCAGACTGGGAACTATGGCTACACCTTC